What follows are 20 T cell receptor beta chains derived from one specimen sequenced in a study of blood T cell repertoires in COVID-19. Sequencing was performed with immunoSEQ multiplex PCR; in TCRdb, only in-frame clones are kept and a portion is missing. The sample holds some 71,000 clones, 90% seen once. The sequenced sample consisted of peripheral blood. The receptors here all came from a woman aged 18-29 years with acute or convalescent COVID-19.

This rearrangement joins TRBV7-2 to TRBJ2-2, with 7 bases that match TRBD2. The germline V gene encodes CDR1 SGHTA and CDR2 FQGNSA. After removal of 1 base from V and 1 base from J, the junction contained 3 bases not matched to a gene. The CDR3 consists of 16 residues. The chain's CDR3 is CASSLGGSGNTGELFF. CDR3 bases: TGTGCCAGCAGCTTAGGCGGGAGCGGGAACACCGGGGAGCTGTTTTTT.

This chain uses TRBV27 with TRBJ2-2; TRBD1 matches at 9 bases. This CDR3 contains 13 residues. Germline trimming cut 6 bases from V and 6 bases from J; bases unmatched to any gene: 2. Per the germline V gene, CDR1 is MNHEY and CDR2 is SMNVEV (reference sequence). The CDR3 spells CASRQGAAGELFF. DNA of the CDR3: TGTGCCAGCAGACAGGGGGCAGCCGGGGAGCTGTTTTTT.

This clone was recorded a few times. The rearrangement links TRBV5-1 to TRBJ1-1, with D hard to call. The CDR3 spans 14 residues. The V gene's germline CDR1 is SGHRS and CDR2 YFSETQ. The ends were cut back, 1 base at V and 4 bases at J, with 11 bases in the middle. The CDR3 DNA sequence: TGCGCCAGCAGCTTGCGGGAAGGGAGCACTGAAGCTTTCTTT. This sequence encodes CASSLREGSTEAFF.

The chain links TRBV18 to TRBJ1-2, with 12 bases identical to TRBD1. Per germline, CDR1 KGHSH and CDR2 LQKENI. The V and J ends lost 3 bases and 3 bases, in that order; junction bases with no gene match: 17. The CDR3 has 20 amino acids. CDR3 protein: CASSPAGTGGEGLKDYGYTF. For the CDR3, the DNA is TGTGCCAGCTCACCGGCCGGGACAGGGGGCGAAGGGCTGAAAGACTATGGCTACACCTTC.

The chain combines TRBV6-4 with TRBJ1-4; 8 nucleotides agree with TRBD1. Germline lookup yields CDR1 MRHNA and CDR2 SNTAGT. The CDR3 is 15 amino acids. V shed 6 bases and J 5 bases; nucleotides not matched to a gene: 8. The CDR3, as DNA: TGTGCCAGCAGAGAACAGGGGGATCCAAATGAAAAACTGTTTTTT. It is translated as CASREQGDPNEKLFF.

V is TRBV7-2 and J is TRBJ2-5; D perhaps matches TRBD2 (6 bases). The CDR3 runs 14 residues. Trimming cost V 3 bases and J 1 base, with 9 bases left between them. Per germline, CDR1 SGHTA and CDR2 FQGNSA. This chain's CDR3 is CASSFGGIQETQYF. The CDR3 coding sequence is TGTGCCAGCAGCTTCGGCGGGATCCAAGAGACCCAGTACTTC.

The chain uses TRBV5-1 and TRBJ2-7; the match to TRBD2 covers 7 bases. The CDR3 runs 14 residues. Germline lookup yields CDR1 SGHRS and CDR2 YFSETQ. V gave up 3 bases and J gave up 0 bases; unmatched junction bases: 3. The CDR3 is CASSYGTTSYEQYF. CDR3 sequence (DNA): TGCGCCAGCAGCTACGGGACTACCTCCTACGAGCAGTACTTC.

The chain's CDR3 is CASSSLGVVRHSGANVLTF. CDR3 DNA: TGTGCCAGCAGTTCACTCGGGGTCGTACGACACTCTGGGGCCAACGTCCTGACTTTC. This sequence joins TRBV28 and TRBJ2-6; D possibly corresponds to TRBD2 (5 bases). The CDR3 sequence is 19 residues long. V was shortened by 4 bases and J by 0 bases, with 19 bases between the two germline ends. The germline V gene has CDR1 MDHEN and CDR2 SYDVKM.

The chain links TRBV21-1 to TRBJ2-1; TRBD2 is the table's D call and was not checked against the DNA. TRBV21-1 is deemed a pseudogene. This CDR3 is 16 amino acids long. The CDR3 bases are TGTGCCAGCAGCGCTAAGCTAGCGGGGGGGCCCAATGAGCAGTTCTTC. Translating gives CASSAKLAGGPNEQFF.

The chain employs TRBV7-2 and TRBJ1-2, with D possibly being TRBD1 (5 bases). Germline CDR1 reads SGHTA; CDR2 reads FQGNSA. The CDR3 has 15 residues. V was clipped by 5 bases and J by 4 bases, with 17 bases between them. CDR3 protein: CASSVPHQGGYGYTF. The CDR3 nucleotides are TGTGCCAGCAGCGTGCCCCACCAGGGTGGCTATGGCTACACCTTC.

This chain uses TRBV27 with TRBJ1-5; perhaps TRBD1 as D (6 bases). V lost 5 bases and J lost 3, with 17 bases in between. From germline, CDR1 is MNHEY and CDR2 SMNVEV (reference sequence). This CDR3 is 16 amino acids long. CDR3 residues: CASSPVSGVANQPQHF. The CDR3 DNA reads TGTGCCAGCAGTCCGGTCTCAGGGGTAGCCAATCAGCCCCAGCATTTT.

The chain combines TRBV2 with TRBJ1-2; the D gene is possibly TRBD1 (5 bases). This CDR3 has 15 amino acids. Germline CDR1 and CDR2: SNHLY and FYNNEI. V gave up 6 bases and J gave up 1 base, with 15 bases separating them. The CDR3 DNA is TGTGCCAGCAGGATATCAGGGCGACTTAACTATGGCTACACCTTC. Translation: CASRISGRLNYGYTF.

The chain is built from TRBV5-4 and TRBJ2-3; D remains ambiguous. V was clipped by 0 bases and J by 2 bases, with 10 bases between them. This CDR3 is 15 amino acids long. The germline CDR1 and CDR2 sequences are SGHNT and YYREEE (reference sequence). CDR3 amino acids: CASSLGGIDTDTQYF. DNA of the CDR3: TGTGCCAGCAGCTTGGGCGGAATTGACACAGATACGCAGTATTTT.

Concerning this clone: The same CDR3 can be traced to other DNA sequences in this sample. The rearrangement uses TRBV19 and TRBJ1-1; D is perhaps TRBD1 (5 bases). Trimming took off 3 bases at V and 1 base at J, with 9 bases between the two ends. CDR1 and CDR2 (germline): LNHDA, SQIVND (reference sequence). This CDR3 is 14 amino acids long. The chain's CDR3 is CASSIGQGNTEAFF. CDR3 coding DNA: TGTGCCAGTAGTATTGGGCAGGGGAACACTGAAGCTTTCTTT. The full variable domain, with the rest looked up from reference TRBV19 and TRBJ1-1, is DGGITQSPKYLFRKEGQNVTLSCEQNLNHDAMYWYRQDPGQGLRLIYYSQIVNDFQKGDIAEGYSVSREKKESFPLTVTSAQKNPTAFYLCASSIGQGNTEAFFGQGTRLTVV.

The chain recombines TRBV27 with TRBJ2-1; TRBD1 matches 7 bases. Germline V gene sequence: CDR1 MNHEY, CDR2 SMNVEV (reference sequence). The CDR3 has 12 residues. V trimming: 6 bases; J trimming: 9 bases; junction bases outside the gene matches: 5. Here the CDR3 reads CASRTGFTEQFF. In DNA, the CDR3 is TGTGCCAGCAGGACAGGGTTCACTGAGCAGTTCTTC.

The chain links TRBV6-6 to TRBJ2-2; TRBD2 aligns across 10 bases. The CDR3 spans 16 residues. Germline-derived CDR1 and CDR2 are MNHNY and SVGAGI (reference sequence). The ends lost 0 bases at V and 6 bases at J; junction bases unmatched: 4. The CDR3 sequence: CASSYSLAGASGELFF. The CDR3 DNA reads TGTGCCAGCAGTTACTCCCTAGCGGGAGCTTCCGGGGAGCTGTTTTTT.

CDR3 amino acids: CASSPTTGGISTEAFF. CDR3 coding DNA: TGTGCCAGCTCACCAACAACAGGGGGTATATCCACTGAAGCTTTCTTT. The genes are TRBV18 and TRBJ1-1; 8 nucleotides align to TRBD1. J was trimmed by 4 bases and V by 2 bases; bases with no gene match: 9. The CDR3 extends over 16 amino acids. The germline CDR1 and CDR2 sequences are KGHSH and LQKENI.

V and J are TRBV28 and TRBJ1-1; D call uncertain. Germline V gene data show CDR1 as MDHEN and CDR2 as SYDVKM. This CDR3 has 13 amino acids. V was clipped by 6 bases and J by 6 bases, with 14 bases between them. The CDR3 sequence: CASSPAQVAEAFF. The CDR3 DNA sequence: TGTGCCAGCAGCCCCGCGCAGGTTGCTGAAGCTTTCTTT. Combining the CDR3 with reference TRBV28 and TRBJ1-1 gives the whole variable domain DVKVTQSSRYLVKRTGEKVFLECVQDMDHENMFWYRQDPGLGLRLIYFSYDVKMKEKGDIPEGYSVSREKKERFSLILESASTNQTSMYLCASSPAQVAEAFFGQGTRLTVV.

The CDR3 nucleotides are TGTGCTAGTGGAACGTTAGCCGGTGAGCAGTACTTC. The encoded protein is CASGTLAGEQYF. J is TRBJ2-7 and V is TRBV12-5; no definite D call. In germline, CDR1 is LGHNT, CDR2 FRNRAP. The CDR3 is 12 amino acids. V lost 6 bases and J 7 bases, leaving 13 bases between the germline ends. The entire variable domain, with the rest obtained from reference TRBV12-5 and TRBJ2-7, is as follows: DARVTQTPRHKVTEMGQEVTMRCQPILGHNTVFWYRQTMMQGLELLAYFRNRAPLDDSGMPKDRFSAEMPDATLATLKIQPSEPRDSAVYFCASGTLAGEQYFGPGTRLTVT.

This chain connects TRBV12-3 or TRBV12-4 to TRBJ2-5; no firm D call. The CDR3 is 10 amino acids. Trimming removed 6 bases from V and 5 bases from J, with 4 bases in between. The CDR3 sequence is CASRLETQYF. The CDR3 coding sequence is TGTGCCAGCAGACTCGAGACCCAGTACTTC.